One sample yielded the 27 T cell receptor beta chains listed below, sequenced in a study of blood T cell repertoires in COVID-19. The table came from immunoSEQ multiplex PCR; TCRdb's copy has only in-frame clones and leaves some out. The table records about 130,000 clones, around 80% of them present only once. The sample was peripheral blood. The receptors stem from a man in his fifties or sixties who had recovered from COVID-19.

The V gene is TRBV5-4, the J gene TRBJ2-7; D gene uncertain. V was pared by 0 bases and J by 5 bases, with 3 bases between. Germline loops: CDR1 SGHNT, CDR2 YYREEE (reference sequence). The CDR3 totals 11 residues. The CDR3 DNA reads TGTGCCAGCAGCTTGGCGGACGAGCAGTACTTC. Protein product: CASSLADEQYF.

The chain carries TRBV7-9 and TRBJ1-2, with D perhaps matching TRBD1 (5 bases). Germline CDR1 SEHNR, CDR2 FQNEAQ (reference sequence). This CDR3 spans 13 amino acids. V was pared by 7 bases and J by 4 bases, with 13 bases between. This CDR3 reads CASMFGGTYGYTF. The CDR3 DNA is TGTGCCAGCATGTTCGGGGGGACCTATGGCTACACCTTC.

This chain uses TRBV6-2 or TRBV6-3 with TRBJ2-1; 9 bases map to TRBD2. CDR3 length equals 16 residues. CDR1 and CDR2 from the germline V gene are MNHEY and SVGEGT. The trim removed 2 bases at V and 4 bases at J, leaving 6 bases unmatched. In DNA, the CDR3 is TGTGCCAGCAGTTACCTTGCGGGGGGGATGTACAATGAGCAGTTCTTC. Its translation: CASSYLAGGMYNEQFF.

The chain links TRBV25-1 to TRBJ1-2, with D perhaps TRBD1 (6 bases). Germline CDR1 and CDR2: MGHDK and SYGVNS. The CDR3 consists of 17 residues. Deletions cut 2 bases from V and 1 base from J, with 17 bases between. CDR3 in DNA: TGTGCCAGCAGTGAAGGGGGCTTCGAGGGGCTTAACTATGGCTACACCTTC. It specifies CASSEGGFEGLNYGYTF.

The V call is TRBV6-1, the J call TRBJ1-3; 11 bases agree with TRBD1. CDR1 is MNHNS, CDR2 SASEGT, per germline. The CDR3 has 16 amino acids. The V segment lost 4 bases and the J segment 3 bases; nucleotides outside the gene matches: 5. CDR3 region: CASSAPGQGVGNTIYF. The CDR3 DNA is TGTGCCAGCAGTGCTCCGGGACAGGGGGTTGGAAACACCATATATTTT.

The V and J genes are TRBV14 and TRBJ1-4, with D possibly TRBD1 on 5 matching bases. The V gene's germline CDR1 is SGHDN and CDR2 FVKESK. This CDR3 contains 14 residues. V dropped 4 bases and J dropped 10 bases, with 16 bases sitting between them. Written as DNA, the CDR3 is TGTGCCAGCAGCCCGAGTACAGGTTACGGAAAACTGTTTTTT. Its protein product is CASSPSTGYGKLFF. The variable domain in full, completed from reference TRBV14 and TRBJ1-4, reads EAGVTQFPSHSVIEKGQTVTLRCDPISGHDNLYWYRRVMGKEIKFLLHFVKESKQDESGMPNNRFLAERTGGTYSTLKVQPAELEDSGVYFCASSPSTGYGKLFFGSGTQLSVL.

The rearrangement joins TRBV28 to TRBJ2-2; 9 bases agree with TRBD2. CDR1 MDHEN and CDR2 SYDVKM come from the germline V gene. This CDR3 contains 13 residues. The J segment lost 6 bases and the V segment lost 6 bases, leaving 2 bases of the junction unmatched. CDR3 DNA sequence: TGTGCCAGCAGGCGGGGGGGCCCCGGGGAGCTGTTTTTT. This translates into CASRRGGPGELFF.

V is TRBV19 and J is TRBJ1-2; 8 bases match TRBD1. CDR1 is LNHDA and CDR2 is SQIVND in the germline V gene (reference sequence). The ends lost 5 bases at V and 3 bases at J; junction bases unmatched: 8. The CDR3 covers 15 residues. In DNA, the CDR3 is TGTGCCAGTAGTCCCGGATTGGACAGGGACTATGGCTACACCTTC. Translation gives CASSPGLDRDYGYTF.

This chain connects TRBV11-2 to TRBJ2-7, with 9 positions matching TRBD2. CDR1 SGHAT and CDR2 FQNNGV come from the germline V gene. The CDR3 is 16 residues long. The V and J ends lost 3 bases and 3 bases, in that order; junction bases with no gene match: 9. The CDR3 sequence is CASSLGLALGSYEQYF. In DNA form, the CDR3 reads TGTGCCAGCAGCTTGGGACTAGCCCTTGGAAGCTACGAGCAGTACTTC.

This clone has only a few counts. The chain employs TRBV5-1 and TRBJ2-1; 11 bases are shared with TRBD2. The CDR3 covers 16 residues. Germline V lookup: CDR1 SGHRS, CDR2 YFSETQ. Trimming at V came to 1 base and at J to 6 bases, leaving 6 bases not matched to a gene. CDR3 loop: CASSLTSGGLSNEQFF. In nucleotides, the CDR3 is TGCGCCAGCAGCTTGACTAGCGGGGGCCTTTCCAATGAGCAGTTCTTC.

V is TRBV4-1 and J is TRBJ2-2; 15 positions agree with TRBD2. Germline trimming cut 0 bases from V and 6 bases from J; bases unmatched to any gene: 8. Germline V gene sequence: CDR1 MGHRA, CDR2 YSYEKL. The CDR3 extends over 19 amino acids. DNA for the CDR3: TGCGCCAGCAGCCAAGACGGGCCGAGGACTAGCGGGAGGGCCGGGGAGCTGTTTTTT. This gives the protein CASSQDGPRTSGRAGELFF.

The table lists this clone with a few counts. The chain recombines TRBV6-6 with TRBJ2-1, with 7 positions matching TRBD1. The CDR3 consists of 12 residues. CDR1 and CDR2 from the germline V gene are MNHNY and SVGAGI (reference sequence). J gave up 4 bases and V 6 bases, and 0 bases lay outside the gene matches. The CDR3 coding sequence is TGTGCCAGCAGACAGGGGTACAATGAGCAGTTCTTC. Protein sequence: CASRQGYNEQFF.

The chain carries TRBV6-6 and TRBJ2-1; a weak D match, TRBD2 (6 bases). Germline V lookup: CDR1 MNHNY, CDR2 SVGAGI (reference sequence). The germline V and J ends were trimmed by 0 bases and 7 bases, with 13 bases remaining between them. The length of the CDR3 is 15 residues. The CDR3 sequence is CASSYSIRSGNEQFF. The CDR3 bases are TGTGCCAGCAGTTACTCGATTCGGAGCGGGAATGAGCAGTTCTTC.

Regarding this clone: The germline gene is not matched at one end of the junction; a read error may be the cause. The J gene is TRBJ1-6, the V gene TRBV30; no reliable D call. Per germline, CDR1 GTSNPN and CDR2 SVGIG (reference sequence). The CDR3 is made up of 13 amino acids. CDR3: CAWSPFLSDGPYF. CDR3 coding DNA: TGTGCCTGGAGTCCCTTCCTCAGCGACGGTCCCTACTTT.

This chain connects TRBV3-1 (or the pseudogene TRBV3-2) to TRBJ2-1; weak D call: TRBD1 (6 bases). CDR1 is LGHDT and CDR2 is YNNKEL in the germline V gene (reference sequence). Trimming left V 0 bases short and J 7 bases short, with 16 bases between. The length of the CDR3 is 16 residues. The DNA of the CDR3 is TGTGCCAGCAGCCAAGAAGGGACGCTTAGGGGGAATGAGCAGTTCTTC. Encoded protein: CASSQEGTLRGNEQFF.

The V and J genes are TRBV14 and TRBJ2-2; 9 bases fit TRBD2. Trimming took 3 bases from V and 1 from J; bases not matched to a gene: 3. This CDR3 contains 16 residues. Germline CDR1 reads SGHDN; CDR2 reads FVKESK. CDR3 DNA sequence: TGTGCCAGCAGCCAGAGGACTAGCGTGAACACCGGGGAGCTGTTTTTT. Its translation: CASSQRTSVNTGELFF.

V gene TRBV5-1 combines with J gene TRBJ2-6; D perhaps matches TRBD1 (5 bases). Trimming removed 1 base from V and 0 bases from J, with 8 bases in between. The CDR3 is made up of 16 amino acids. The germline CDR1 and CDR2 sequences are SGHRS and YFSETQ. The CDR3 DNA sequence: TGCGCCAGCAGCTTGTCGACAGCCTCTGGGGCCAACGTCCTGACTTTC. As protein: CASSLSTASGANVLTF.

The J gene is TRBJ2-2, the V gene TRBV6-5, with TRBD1 matching 8 bases. This CDR3 comprises 15 residues. V shed 6 bases, J shed 1 base, and the junction held 4 bases outside the gene matches. Germline V gives CDR1 MNHEY, CDR2 SVGAGI. Here the CDR3 DNA reads TGTGCCAGCAGGACAGGGGCCATGAACACCGGGGAGCTGTTTTTT. Translating it yields CASRTGAMNTGELFF.

The J gene is TRBJ1-5, the V gene TRBV6-5; no clear D gene. Deletions cut 6 bases from V and 7 bases from J, with 16 bases between. The CDR3 has 14 residues. CDR1 MNHEY and CDR2 SVGAGI come from the germline V gene. CDR3 sequence: CASRPGLLGQPQHF. As DNA, the CDR3 is TGTGCCAGCAGACCTGGACTTTTGGGGCAGCCCCAGCATTTT.

V is TRBV5-1 and J is TRBJ2-1; TRBD2 matches 9 bases. Per germline, CDR1 SGHRS and CDR2 YFSETQ. Trimming at V came to 6 bases and at J to 4 bases, leaving 8 bases not matched to a gene. The CDR3 has 15 residues. In nucleotides, the CDR3 is TGCGCCAGCACCCCAAGCGGGGGGTTATACAATGAGCAGTTCTTC. Its translation is CASTPSGGLYNEQFF.

The chain joins TRBV6-5 to TRBJ2-3, with TRBD1 matching over 8 bases. Trimming took 5 bases from V and 2 from J; bases not matched to a gene: 6. Germline loops: CDR1 MNHEY, CDR2 SVGAGI. The CDR3 totals 15 residues. The CDR3 bases are TGTGCCAGCAGTCGGACAGGGAGGAACACAGATACGCAGTATTTT. It specifies CASSRTGRNTDTQYF.

J is TRBJ2-7 and V is TRBV6-4; a possible D gene is TRBD1 (5 bases). V dropped 0 bases and J dropped 5 bases, with 20 bases sitting between them. CDR1 MRHNA and CDR2 SNTAGT come from the germline V gene. This CDR3 comprises 17 residues. In nucleotides, the CDR3 is TGTGCCAGCAGTGACTCGAGATTCAGGTCCTTAGGGGACGAGCAGTACTTC. Its translation is CASSDSRFRSLGDEQYF.

This chain's CDR3 is CASIRVRNTEAFF. The DNA of the CDR3 is TGTGCCAGCATTCGGGTGAGGAACACTGAAGCTTTCTTT. The chain combines TRBV5-8 with TRBJ1-1, with D hard to call. V was trimmed by 6 bases and J by 1 base, leaving 10 bases between them. Looked up from germline, CDR1 is SGHTS and CDR2 is YDEGEE. CDR3 size: 13 residues.

The chain links TRBV6-2 or TRBV6-3 to TRBJ1-3, with D possibly matching TRBD1 (5 bases). Per germline, CDR1 MNHEY and CDR2 SVGEGT. V was pared by 2 bases and J by 4 bases, with 9 bases between. The CDR3 loop spans 14 amino acids. The CDR3 region has the DNA TGTGCCAGCAGTTACGGCGGGGACGGAAACACCATATATTTT. Amino acid sequence: CASSYGGDGNTIYF.

The DNA for the CDR3 is TGTGCCAGCAGTGTACAGGCCACTGGAAACACCATATATTTT. This codes for CASSVQATGNTIYF. The genes are TRBV27 and TRBJ1-3, with D possibly TRBD1 on 5 matching bases. The CDR3 totals 14 residues. V was trimmed by 5 bases and J by 2 bases, leaving 10 bases between them. Germline V lookup: CDR1 MNHEY, CDR2 SMNVEV (reference sequence).

The chain uses TRBV11-2 and TRBJ2-2; 8 bases align to TRBD2. This CDR3 spans 19 amino acids. Trimming at V came to 1 base and at J to 7 bases, leaving 17 bases not matched to a gene. Germline lookup yields CDR1 SGHAT and CDR2 FQNNGV. CDR3 bases: TGTGCCAGCAGCTTAGTCCCCTATACTAGCGGAAGACCCAGCGGGGAGCTGTTTTTT. This gives the protein CASSLVPYTSGRPSGELFF.

V gene TRBV2 combines with J gene TRBJ2-3, with TRBD2 identical over 10 bases. The CDR3 length is 12 residues. The V gene end was trimmed by 8 bases and the J gene end by 7 bases; junction bases not matched to a gene: 3. Germline CDR1 SNHLY, CDR2 FYNNEI. This CDR3 is CASWTSGNTQYF. The CDR3, as DNA: TGTGCCAGCTGGACTAGCGGTAATACGCAGTATTTT.